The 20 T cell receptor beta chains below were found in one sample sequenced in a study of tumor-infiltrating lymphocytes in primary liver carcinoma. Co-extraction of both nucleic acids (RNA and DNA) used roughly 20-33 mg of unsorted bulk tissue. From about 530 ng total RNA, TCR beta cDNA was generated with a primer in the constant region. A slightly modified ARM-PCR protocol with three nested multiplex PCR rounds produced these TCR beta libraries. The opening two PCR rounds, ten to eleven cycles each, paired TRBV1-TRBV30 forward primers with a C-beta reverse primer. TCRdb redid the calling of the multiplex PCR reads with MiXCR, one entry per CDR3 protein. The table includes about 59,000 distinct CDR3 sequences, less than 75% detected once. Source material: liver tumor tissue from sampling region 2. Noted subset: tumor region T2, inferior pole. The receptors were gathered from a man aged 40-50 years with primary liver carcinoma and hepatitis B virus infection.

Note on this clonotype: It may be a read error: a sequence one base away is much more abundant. The CDR3 coding sequence is TGTGCCAGATCACCACTGGGAGTGGCTGGGGCCAACGTCCTGACTTTC. Its protein is CARSPLGVAGANVLTF. This chain connects TRBV18 to TRBJ2-6; the D gene is possibly TRBD2 (5 bases). Germline V gene sequence: CDR1 KGHSH, CDR2 LQKENI. The CDR3 contains 16 residues.

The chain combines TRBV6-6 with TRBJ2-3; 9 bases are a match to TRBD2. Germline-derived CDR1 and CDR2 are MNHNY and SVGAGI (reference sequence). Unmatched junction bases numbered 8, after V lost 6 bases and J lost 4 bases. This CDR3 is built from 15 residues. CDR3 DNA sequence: TGTGCCAGCAGAGCACTGGCGGGAGGGGCAGATACGCAGTATTTT. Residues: CASRALAGGADTQYF.

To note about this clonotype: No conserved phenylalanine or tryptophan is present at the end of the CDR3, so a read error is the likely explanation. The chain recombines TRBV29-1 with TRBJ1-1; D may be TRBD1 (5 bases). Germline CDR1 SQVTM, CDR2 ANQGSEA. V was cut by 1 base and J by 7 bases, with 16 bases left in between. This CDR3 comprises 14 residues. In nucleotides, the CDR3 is TGCAGCGTTGAAGGGGGAACGGGGGGAAGTGAAGCTTTCCTT. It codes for CSVEGGTGGSEAFL.

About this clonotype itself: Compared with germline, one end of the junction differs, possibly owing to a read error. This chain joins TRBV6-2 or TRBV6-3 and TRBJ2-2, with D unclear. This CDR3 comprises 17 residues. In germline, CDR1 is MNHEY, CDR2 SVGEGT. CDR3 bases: TGTACCAGCAGTTACTCGAGAACAGTTACGAACACTGGGGAGCTGTTTTTT. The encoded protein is CTSSYSRTVTNTGELFF.

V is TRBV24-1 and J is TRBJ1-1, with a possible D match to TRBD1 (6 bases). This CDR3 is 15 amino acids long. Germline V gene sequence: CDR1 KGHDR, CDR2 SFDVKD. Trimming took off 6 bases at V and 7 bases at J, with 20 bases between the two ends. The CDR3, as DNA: TGTGCCACCAGTAGTGTGGGGGCGGAGAATAGTGAAGCTTTCTTT. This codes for CATSSVGAENSEAFF.

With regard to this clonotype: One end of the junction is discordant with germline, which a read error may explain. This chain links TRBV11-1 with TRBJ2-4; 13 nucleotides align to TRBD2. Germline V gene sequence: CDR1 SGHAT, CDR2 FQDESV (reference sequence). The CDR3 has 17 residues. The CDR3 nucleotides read TGTGCCAGCAGCTCCCCCGGGACTAGCGGGACCAAAAACATTCAGTACTTT. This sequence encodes CASSSPGTSGTKNIQYF. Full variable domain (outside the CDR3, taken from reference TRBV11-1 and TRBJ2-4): EAEVAQSPRYKITEKSQAVAFWCDPISGHATLYWYRQILGQGPELLVQFQDESVVDDSQLPKDRFSAERLKGVDSTLKIQPAELGDSAMYLCASSSPGTSGTKNIQYFGAGTRLSVL.

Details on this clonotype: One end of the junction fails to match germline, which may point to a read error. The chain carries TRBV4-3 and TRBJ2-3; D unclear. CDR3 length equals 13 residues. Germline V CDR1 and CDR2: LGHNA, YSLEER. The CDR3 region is CASSQECGDMQYF. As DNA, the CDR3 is TGCGCCAGCAGCCAAGAATGTGGCGATATGCAGTATTTT.

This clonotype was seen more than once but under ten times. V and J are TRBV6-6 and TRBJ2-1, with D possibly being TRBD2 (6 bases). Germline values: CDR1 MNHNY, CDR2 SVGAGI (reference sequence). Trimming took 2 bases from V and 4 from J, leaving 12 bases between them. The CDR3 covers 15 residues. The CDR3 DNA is TGTGCCAGCAGTTACCCGGGAGACGGGTACAATGAGCAGTTCTTC. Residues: CASSYPGDGYNEQFF.

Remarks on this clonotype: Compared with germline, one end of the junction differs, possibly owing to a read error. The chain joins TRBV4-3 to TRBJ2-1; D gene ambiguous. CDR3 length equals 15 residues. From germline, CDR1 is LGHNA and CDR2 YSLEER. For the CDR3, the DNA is TGCGCTAGCAGCCAAACCAGAAGGCCGGTAAGGGAGCAGTTCTTC. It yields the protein CASSQTRRPVREQFF.

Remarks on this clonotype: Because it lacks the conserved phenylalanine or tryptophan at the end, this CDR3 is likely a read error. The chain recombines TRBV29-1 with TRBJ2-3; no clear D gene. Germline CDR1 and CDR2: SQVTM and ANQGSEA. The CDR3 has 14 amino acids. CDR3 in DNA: TGCAGTGTTGTAGGATTAGCCTTTGGGGATACGCAGTATATT. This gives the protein CSVVGLAFGDTQYI.

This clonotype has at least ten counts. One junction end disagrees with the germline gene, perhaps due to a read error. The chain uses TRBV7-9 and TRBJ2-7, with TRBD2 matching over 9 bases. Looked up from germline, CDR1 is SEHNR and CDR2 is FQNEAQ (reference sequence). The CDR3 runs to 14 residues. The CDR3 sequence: CASSRTSEYYGQYF. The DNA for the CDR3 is TGTGCCAGCAGCCGGACTAGCGAGTACTACGGGCAGTACTTC.

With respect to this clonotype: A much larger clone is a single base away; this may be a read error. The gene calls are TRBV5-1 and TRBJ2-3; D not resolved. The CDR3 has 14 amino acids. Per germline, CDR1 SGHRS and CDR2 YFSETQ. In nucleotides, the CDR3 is TGCGCCAGCTGCTTGGCACTGGGCACAGATACGCAGTATTTT. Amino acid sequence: CASCLALGTDTQYF.

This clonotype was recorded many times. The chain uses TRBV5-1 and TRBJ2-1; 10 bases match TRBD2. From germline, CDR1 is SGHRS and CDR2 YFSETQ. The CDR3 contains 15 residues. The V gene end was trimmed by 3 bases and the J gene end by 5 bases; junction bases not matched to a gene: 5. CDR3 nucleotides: TGCGCCAGCAGCTGGACTAGCGGCAGAGACAATGAGCAGTTCTTC. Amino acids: CASSWTSGRDNEQFF.

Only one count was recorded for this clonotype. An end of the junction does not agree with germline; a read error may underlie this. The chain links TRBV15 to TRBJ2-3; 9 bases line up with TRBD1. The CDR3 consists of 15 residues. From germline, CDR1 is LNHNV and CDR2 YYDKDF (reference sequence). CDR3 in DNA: TGTGCCACCAGCAGGGACAGGGGATTGACAGATACGCATTATTTT. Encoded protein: CATSRDRGLTDTHYF.

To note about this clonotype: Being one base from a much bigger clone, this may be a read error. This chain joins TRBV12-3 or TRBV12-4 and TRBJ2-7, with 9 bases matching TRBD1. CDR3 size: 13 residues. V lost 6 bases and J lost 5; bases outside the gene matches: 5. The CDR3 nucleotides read TGTGCCAGCAGGAGGACAGGGGTCCACGAGCAGTACTTC. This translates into CASRRTGVHEQYF.

The CDR3 here is CANNQAGTVSNQPQYF. The CDR3 region has the DNA TGTGCCAACAACCAAGCCGGGACAGTTAGCAATCAGCCCCAGTATTTT. This sequence joins TRBV6-2 or TRBV6-3 and TRBJ1-5; 7 nucleotides agree with TRBD1. The better agreement between TRBJ2-3 and the DNA end casts doubt on the J call. The CDR3 runs 16 residues. Germline-derived CDR1 and CDR2 are MNHEY and SVGEGT.

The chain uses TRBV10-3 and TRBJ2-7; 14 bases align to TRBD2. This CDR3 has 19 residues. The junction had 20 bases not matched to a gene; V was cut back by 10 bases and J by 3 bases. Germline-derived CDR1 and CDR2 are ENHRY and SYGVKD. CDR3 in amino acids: CATTKRSRLAGGFFYEQYF. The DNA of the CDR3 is TGTGCCACCACCAAACGATCGAGACTAGCGGGAGGGTTCTTCTACGAGCAGTACTTC.

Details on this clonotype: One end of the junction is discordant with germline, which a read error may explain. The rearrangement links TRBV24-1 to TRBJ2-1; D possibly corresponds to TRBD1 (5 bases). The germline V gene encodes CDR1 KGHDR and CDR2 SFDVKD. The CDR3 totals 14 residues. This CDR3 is CATSVLSGKNEQFF. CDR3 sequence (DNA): TGTGCCACCAGTGTTTTGTCAGGGAAGAACGAGCAGTTCTTC.

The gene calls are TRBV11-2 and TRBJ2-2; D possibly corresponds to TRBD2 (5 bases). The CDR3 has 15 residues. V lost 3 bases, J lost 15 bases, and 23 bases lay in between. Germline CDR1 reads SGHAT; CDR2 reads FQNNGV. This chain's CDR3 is CASSFARSNTGVLFF. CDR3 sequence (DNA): TGTGCCAGCAGCTTTGCGAGATCGAACACCGGGGTGTTGTTTTTT.

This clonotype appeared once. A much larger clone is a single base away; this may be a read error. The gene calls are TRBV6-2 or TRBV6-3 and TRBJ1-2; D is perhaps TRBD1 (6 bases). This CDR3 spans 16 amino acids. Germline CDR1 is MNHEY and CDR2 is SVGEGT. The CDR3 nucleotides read TGTGCCAGCAGGGGAAGTGAACAGGGCGTTAACTATGGCTACATCTTC. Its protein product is CASRGSEQGVNYGYIF.